This record concerns one T cell receptor (beta chain) sequence. The specificity of this receptor is unknown. The input lacks base qualities; no much larger clone sits a single base away. The donors were roughly 39 Caucasian individuals from Russia, aged roughly 6 to 100 years, who were systemically healthy. About 9.6 milliliters of peripheral blood were collected from each donor into EDTA-treated Vacutainer tubes. Ficoll-Paque density-gradient centrifugation was used to isolate PBMCs, with at least 6 million obtained per sample. Total RNA, at least 6 micrograms per sample, was extracted from PBMCs with Trizol reagent. Naive CD45RAhigh/CD27high T cell percentages were measured by flow cytometry on a PBMC aliquot from every donor. From cysteine to phenylalanine, the CDR3 is 17 amino acids long. The DNA shown is the 51-base CDR3, in frame from base 1. In the germline V gene, CDR1 corresponds to LGHNA and CDR2 to YNFKEQ. Trimming takes 8 bases off V and 6 bases off J; junction bases not matched to a gene: 12.

These data belong to a study of blood T cells in healthy people across ages (dated by TCRdb to about 2015). Concerning the study at large: In model experiments, roughly one uniquely barcoded TCR beta cDNA molecule per two T cells was captured by template switching. To avoid experimental bias, donors of different ages were spread randomly across the sequencing lanes. The donors were split into four age groups: young (average about 15 years), middle-aged (nearly 40), aged (62) and long-lived (under 90). To track age-related changes in TCR beta repertoire diversity, the study relied on deep sequencing normalized with unique cDNA molecular identifiers. Two additional independent replicas of 1 million unique cDNA reads from the same blood draw were analyzed for two donors (one aged 18 to 30 and one aged 80 or older).

Summary of the overall study and its limitations: The percentage of naive T cells measured by flow cytometry correlated strongly with observed TCR beta diversity. Bulk unsorted PBMC profiling prevented conclusive comparison of naive and antigen-experienced compartments. Observed TCR beta diversity per million T cells fell roughly linearly with age, and a significant reduction was already apparent by age roughly 41. The long-lived group showed more naive CD4+ T cells, fewer expanded clones and increased TCR diversity than the aged group, suggesting age selection. Estimates of total diversity based on one million sequenced T cells were considered lower bounds and underestimates. Because donor CMV infection status was unknown, age-related changes in expanded clonotypes were potentially confounded.

Libraries came from 5' RACE. The sequencing machine was an Illumina HiSeq 2500. A second PCR of about 6 to 11 cycles was performed with a sample-barcoded 5' primer and a J-beta primer mix. A unique molecular identifier was introduced onto each TCR beta cDNA molecule by a template-switch 5' adaptor carrying 12 random nucleotides. Each sample yielded at least 3 million CDR3-containing paired-end reads. The Mint cDNA synthesis kit, primed by a TRBC-specific oligonucleotide, was used to synthesize first-strand cDNA from all RNA. Following uracil-DNA glycosylase treatment, all cDNA underwent a first 18-cycle PCR with the universal primers M1SS and BC2_uni_R. Per the original workflow: For normalization, 1 million high-quality reads were randomly selected from each sample, with every read carrying a distinct molecular identifier. Reads with shared molecular identifiers were discarded instead of being binned into consensus sequences. MiTCR, run with a Q25 quality threshold and the strictest error-elimination algorithm, handled CDR3 identification, clonotype clustering and error correction. A nonparametric unseen species model with Euler transformation was used to estimate lower-bound total TCR beta diversity. The public sequencing data were trimmed at Q25 with fastp and processed into clonotypes with MiXCR by TCRdb, which kept only in-frame beta chains. Rows merge per CDR3 protein into single entries with the most common DNA and genes. The authors' filters were not applied to this entry. This sample gives about 730,000 distinct CDR3 sequences in total; roughly 47% of them show up just once. The ten largest clones add up to roughly 19% of the sample.

The chain joins TRBV4-2 to TRBJ2-3, with 15 junctional bases fitting TRBD2. This clonotype originated in a woman in her fifties or sixties in good health. Sequencing used blood. The CDR3 region: CASCRPGLAGGSDTQYF. The sequence in DNA is TGTGCCAGCTGCAGACCGGGACTAGCGGGAGGTTCGGATACGCAGTATTTT.